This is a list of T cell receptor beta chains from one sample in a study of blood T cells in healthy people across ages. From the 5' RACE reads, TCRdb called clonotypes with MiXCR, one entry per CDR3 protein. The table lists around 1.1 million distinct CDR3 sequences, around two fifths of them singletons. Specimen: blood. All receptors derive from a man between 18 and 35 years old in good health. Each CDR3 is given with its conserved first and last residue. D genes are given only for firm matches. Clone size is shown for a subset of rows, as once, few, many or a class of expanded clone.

CASSTRQGEGDTQYF,TGCGCCAGCAGCACCCGACAGGGGGAAGGTGATACGCAGTATTTT,TRBV4-3,few,TRBD1,TRBJ2-3
CASSRTGRDSNQPQHF,TGTGCCAGCAGTAGAACAGGGAGGGATAGCAATCAGCCCCAGCATTTT,TRBV6-6,-,-,TRBJ1-5
CASSPYSDKVQETQYF,TGTGCTAGCAGCCCTTATTCGGACAAGGTCCAAGAGACCCAGTACTTC,TRBV7-7,once,-,TRBJ2-5
CASRDDANYGYTF,TGTGCCAGCAGGGACGATGCTAACTATGGCTACACCTTC,TRBV12-3/TRBV12-4,-,-,TRBJ1-2
CASSLESGGSGETQYF,TGTGCCAGCAGCTTAGAAAGTGGCGGTTCAGGAGAGACCCAGTACTTC,TRBV7-6,-,-,TRBJ2-5
CASSEGHYGYTF,TGTGCCAGCAGTGAGGGGCACTATGGCTACACCTTC,TRBV6-2/TRBV6-3,-,-,TRBJ1-2
CASSQYDRAQETQYF,TGCGCCAGCAGCCAATATGACAGGGCCCAAGAGACCCAGTACTTC,TRBV4-1,-,TRBD1,TRBJ2-5
CASSFRDNTGELFF,TGCGCCAGCAGCTTCCGGGATAACACCGGGGAGCTGTTTTTT,TRBV5-1,-,-,TRBJ2-2
CASKPQGTDTQYF,TGTGCCAGCAAACCACAGGGAACAGATACGCAGTATTTT,TRBV12-3/TRBV12-4,once,-,TRBJ2-3
CAISESGFGDTEAFF,TGTGCCATCAGTGAATCAGGGTTCGGAGACACTGAAGCTTTCTTT,TRBV10-3,few,-,TRBJ1-1
CSARGGQVDGYTF,TGCAGTGCTAGGGGTGGACAGGTGGATGGCTACACCTTC,TRBV20-1,-,TRBD1,TRBJ1-2
CASGWSYGYTF,TGCGCCAGCGGTTGGTCCTATGGCTACACCTTC,TRBV4-3,few,-,TRBJ1-2
CASSPGLAEEETQYF,TGCGCCAGCAGCCCAGGACTAGCGGAAGAAGAGACCCAGTACTTC,TRBV5-1,few,TRBD2,TRBJ2-5
CASSQDVSGKETQYF,TGTGCCAGCAGCCAAGATGTCAGCGGGAAAGAGACCCAGTACTTC,TRBV3-1,few,TRBD2,TRBJ2-5
CASSLGAPDYGYTF,TGCGCCAGCAGCTTGGGGGCACCTGACTATGGCTACACCTTC,TRBV5-1,-,-,TRBJ1-2
CSARLSGTGYGYTF,TGCAGTGCCCGGCTTTCAGGGACAGGGTATGGCTACACCTTC,TRBV20-1,-,TRBD1,TRBJ1-2
CASSPFNTEAFF,TGTGCCAGCAGTCCATTTAACACTGAAGCTTTCTTT,TRBV12-3/TRBV12-4,few,-,TRBJ1-1
CASSPQWKSNQPQHF,TGCGCCAGCAGCCCCCAATGGAAAAGCAATCAGCCCCAGCATTTT,TRBV4-3,few,-,TRBJ1-5
CASSELAGSPDTQYF,TGTGCCAGCAGTGAATTGGCGGGGTCCCCAGATACGCAGTATTTT,TRBV25-1,-,-,TRBJ2-3
CASSYGTGRYNEQFF,TGTGCCAGCAGTTACGGGACAGGGCGATACAATGAGCAGTTCTTC,TRBV6-5,-,TRBD1,TRBJ2-1
CSATGLAGAGDTQYF,TGCAGTGCTACAGGACTAGCGGGGGCGGGAGATACGCAGTATTTT,TRBV20-1,-,TRBD2,TRBJ2-3
CASSRGNLWRGELFF,TGTGCCAGCAGTAGAGGGAACCTGTGGAGGGGGGAGCTGTTTTTT,TRBV21-1,few,-,TRBJ2-2
CASSEGVDRRFNTEAFF,TGTGCCAGCAGTGAAGGGGTTGACAGGAGATTTAACACTGAAGCTTTCTTT,TRBV2,few,-,TRBJ1-1
CASSYRPGQGTYNEQFF,TGTGCCAGCAGTTACCGACCGGGACAGGGGACCTACAATGAGCAGTTCTTC,TRBV6-2/TRBV6-3,-,TRBD1,TRBJ2-1
CASSSPLSTYEQYF,TGTGCCAGCAGCTCACCCCTTAGCACCTACGAGCAGTACTTC,TRBV7-2,-,-,TRBJ2-7
CSASVSRNTEAFF,TGCAGCGCGAGCGTAAGTCGGAACACTGAAGCTTTCTTT,TRBV29-1,-,-,TRBJ1-1
CAISDPLANTDTQYF,TGTGCCATCAGTGACCCACTAGCAAACACAGATACGCAGTATTTT,TRBV10-3,few,-,TRBJ2-3
CASSLSGEADTQYF,TGTGCCAGCAGCCTCAGCGGGGAGGCAGATACGCAGTATTTT,TRBV6-6,few,TRBD2,TRBJ2-3
CASSLPTGGREKLFF,TGTGCCAGCAGCTTACCTACAGGGGGGCGTGAAAAACTGTTTTTT,TRBV7-2,-,TRBD1,TRBJ1-4
CSAPGTDREKLFF,TGCAGTGCACCCGGGACCGACAGAGAAAAACTGTTTTTT,TRBV20-1,-,-,TRBJ1-4
CASRQGAGAAEAFF,TGTGCCAGCAGGCAGGGGGCCGGGGCGGCTGAAGCTTTCTTT,TRBV27,-,TRBD1,TRBJ1-1
CSAGRDSHGDEQFF,TGCAGTGCGGGGAGGGACTCTCACGGGGATGAGCAGTTCTTC,TRBV20-1,-,TRBD2,TRBJ2-1
CASSSLLSGGQETQYF,TGCGCCAGCAGCTCGTTACTAAGCGGGGGGCAAGAGACCCAGTACTTC,TRBV4-3,-,TRBD2,TRBJ2-5
CSASGLLITDTQYF,TGCAGTGCTTCCGGCCTCCTGATCACAGATACGCAGTATTTT,TRBV20-1,few,-,TRBJ2-3
CASSLGGVMSSGVRETQYF,TGTGCCAGCAGCTTAGGAGGAGTGATGTCTAGCGGGGTCAGGGAGACCCAGTACTTC,TRBV7-2,-,TRBD2,TRBJ2-5
CASRATDDTGELFF,TGTGCCAGCAGGGCAACAGATGACACCGGGGAGCTGTTTTTT,TRBV2,-,-,TRBJ2-2
CASSASGTGNQPQHF,TGTGCCAGCAGCGCCTCAGGGACAGGGAATCAGCCCCAGCATTTT,TRBV9,few,TRBD1,TRBJ1-5
CSASKLAGEETQYF,TGCAGTGCTAGCAAACTAGCGGGGGAAGAGACCCAGTACTTC,TRBV20-1,few,TRBD2,TRBJ2-5
CSARNDPVLAGGPYNEQFF,TGCAGTGCTAGAAACGATCCGGTCCTGGCGGGGGGGCCCTACAATGAGCAGTTCTTC,TRBV20-1,-,TRBD2,TRBJ2-1
CASSIRLGQGAGNTIYF,TGTGCCAGCAGCATCCGTCTTGGACAGGGGGCTGGAAACACCATATATTTT,TRBV7-9,few,TRBD1,TRBJ1-3
CASRDRTGINEQFF,TGTGCCAGCAGGGACAGGACAGGGATAAATGAGCAGTTCTTC,TRBV2,-,TRBD1,TRBJ2-1
CSAGDRGQDTEAFF,TGCAGTGCTGGAGATCGGGGACAGGACACTGAAGCTTTCTTT,TRBV20-1,-,TRBD1,TRBJ1-1
CASSFESGRNGYTF,TGTGCCAGCAGCTTTGAGTCAGGGAGAAATGGCTACACCTTC,TRBV7-9,-,-,TRBJ1-2
CSARIEYSDNEQFF,TGCAGTGCTAGAATTGAGTACTCGGACAATGAGCAGTTCTTC,TRBV20-1,-,-,TRBJ2-1
CASSTRQGQETQYF,TGCGCCAGCAGCACCCGACAGGGGCAAGAGACCCAGTACTTC,TRBV5-1,few,TRBD1,TRBJ2-5